The next 22 T cell receptor beta chains were all read from a single sample in a study of cytomegalovirus exposure and HLA in healthy donors. This PCR relied on a set of 60 Vbeta primers and 13 Jbeta primers. Assay: immunoSEQ multiplex PCR; the TCRdb copy retains only in-frame clones and omits some. The data show around 70,000 clones, roughly 71% seen once. The sequenced sample consisted of PBMCs. The receptors derive from a man in his 70s in good health and CMV-seronegative.

V and J are TRBV6-6 and TRBJ1-1, with 10 bases fitting TRBD1. CDR1 is MNHNY and CDR2 is SVGAGI in the germline V gene (reference sequence). Trimming took 0 bases from V and 4 from J; bases not matched to a gene: 5. The CDR3 spans 16 residues. DNA for the CDR3: TGTGCCAGCAGTTACTCGGCAGGGGACAGGGGCACTGAAGCTTTCTTT. Its protein product is CASSYSAGDRGTEAFF.

The count of this clone is one. The chain links TRBV10-1 to TRBJ2-2; D is possibly TRBD1 (5 bases). The V gene lost 0 bases and the J gene lost 8 bases, with 13 bases spanning the gap. The CDR3 has 15 residues. Per the germline V gene, CDR1 is WNHNN and CDR2 is SYGVQD (reference sequence). The CDR3 nucleotides are TGCGCCAGCAGTGAGTCTTTTTCAGGGTGGGGGGAGCTGTTTTTT. Protein: CASSESFSGWGELFF.

This clone is a singleton in its sample. The chain uses TRBV18 and TRBJ2-4; the match to TRBD2 covers 13 bases. The ends lost 5 bases at V and 3 bases at J; junction bases unmatched: 7. The CDR3 loop spans 17 amino acids. The germline V gene encodes CDR1 KGHSH and CDR2 LQKENI. The CDR3 sequence is CASSTGLAGVGKNIQYF. CDR3 nucleotide sequence: TGTGCCAGCTCAACAGGACTAGCGGGAGTGGGCAAAAACATTCAGTACTTC.

This chain uses TRBV4-3 with TRBJ2-2; the match to TRBD2 covers 7 bases. The germline CDR1 and CDR2 sequences are LGHNA and YSLEER. The V gene end was trimmed by 0 bases and the J gene end by 7 bases; junction bases not matched to a gene: 17. The CDR3 has 19 residues. CDR3 protein: CASSQDRGVAGVMDGELFF. DNA for the CDR3: TGCGCCAGCAGCCAAGATCGAGGGGTGGCGGGAGTGATGGACGGGGAGCTGTTTTTT.

The chain carries TRBV11-2 and TRBJ1-6, with 8 bases identical to TRBD1. V lost 1 base, J lost 9 bases, and 14 bases stayed unmatched. This CDR3 has 18 residues. CDR1 and CDR2 (germline): SGHAT, FQNNGV. In DNA, the CDR3 is TGTGCCAGCAGCTTAGTTACCGACTACGGACAGGGTGGTTCACCCCTCCACTTT. Its translation: CASSLVTDYGQGGSPLHF.

This clone was seen a few times. The chain employs TRBV5-6 and TRBJ1-2; no reliable D call. V was pared by 2 bases and J by 8 bases, with 13 bases between. Germline V gene lookup returns CDR1 SGHDT and CDR2 YYEEEE. The CDR3 sequence is 13 residues long. CDR3 sequence (DNA): TGTGCCAGCAGCTTCGAGCCCCGAGGCGGCTACACCTTC. Protein: CASSFEPRGGYTF.

The chain combines TRBV5-1 with TRBJ2-1; D is possibly TRBD2 (7 bases). The germline V gene encodes CDR1 SGHRS and CDR2 YFSETQ. V shed 7 bases and J shed 5 bases, with 10 bases lying between them. This CDR3 has 12 amino acids. The CDR3 loop is CASGGGHNEQFF. As DNA, the CDR3 is TGCGCCAGCGGGGGGGGGCACAATGAGCAGTTCTTC. The whole variable domain, filled in from reference TRBV5-1 and TRBJ2-1, reads KAGVTQTPRYLIKTRGQQVTLSCSPISGHRSVSWYQQTPGQGLQFLFEYFSETQRNKGNFPGRFSGRQFSNSRSEMNVSTLELGDSALYLCASGGGHNEQFFGPGTRLTVL.

A few counts support this clone. This rearrangement joins TRBV30 to TRBJ2-2, with 7 nucleotides matching TRBD2. J was trimmed by 3 bases and V by 3 bases; bases with no gene match: 7. CDR3 length: 15 residues. The germline CDR1 and CDR2 sequences are GTSNPN and SVGIG (reference sequence). DNA for the CDR3: TGTGCCTGGAGGTGGGGGGGGGTAGACACCGGGGAGCTGTTTTTT. Translation: CAWRWGGVDTGELFF.

V is TRBV7-6 and J is TRBJ1-1; maybe TRBD1 (5 bases). Looked up from germline, CDR1 is SGHVS and CDR2 is FNYEAQ. V gave up 5 bases and J gave up 1 base, with 8 bases separating them. This CDR3 has 13 amino acids. CDR3 residues: CASSPGGNTEAFF. As DNA, the CDR3 is TGTGCCAGCAGCCCCGGGGGGAACACTGAAGCTTTCTTT.

The chain links TRBV30 to TRBJ2-7; 10 positions agree with TRBD1. Germline assignment: CDR1 GTSNPN and CDR2 SVGIG (reference sequence). This CDR3 is 14 amino acids long. V was pared by 2 bases and J by 6 bases, with 7 bases of the junction left unmatched. CDR3 nucleotide sequence: TGTGCCTGGAGTAGCGGACAGGGGGGGCGCGAGCAGTACTTC. As protein: CAWSSGQGGREQYF.

The chain is built from TRBV11-3 and TRBJ1-5, with D possibly matching TRBD1 (5 bases). This CDR3 has 16 amino acids. Germline CDR1 and CDR2: SGHNT and YENEEA. The V end was cut by 5 bases, the J end by 0 bases, with 14 bases between. The CDR3 sequence: CASSPDSRYSNQPQHF. DNA of the CDR3: TGTGCCAGCAGCCCCGACAGCCGGTATAGCAATCAGCCCCAGCATTTT.

Turning to this clone: The junction departs from germline at one end; a sequencing error may be responsible. The chain employs TRBV27 and TRBJ2-3, with TRBD2 matching over 10 bases. CDR3 length: 17 residues. The V gene's germline CDR1 is MNHEY and CDR2 SMNVEV (reference sequence). The CDR3 DNA reads TGTGCCAGCAGTTTATTCCTAGCGGGGGACGGCACGGATACGCAGTATTTT. As protein: CASSLFLAGDGTDTQYF.

V and J are TRBV19 and TRBJ1-5; D uncertain. V was pared by 5 bases and J by 3 bases, with 8 bases between. Germline V gene lookup returns CDR1 LNHDA and CDR2 SQIVND (reference sequence). The CDR3 length is 13 residues. CDR3 in DNA: TGTGCCAGTAGTTCTCAGTTCAATCAGCCCCAGCATTTT. Its translation: CASSSQFNQPQHF.

This sequence joins TRBV10-2 and TRBJ2-1; a possible D gene is TRBD2 (6 bases). This CDR3 contains 16 residues. Germline V gene sequence: CDR1 WSHSY, CDR2 SAAADI. Trimming stripped 3 bases from V and 0 bases from J, with 12 bases between. CDR3 sequence (DNA): TGCGCCAGCAGTGATTATGGGGGGAGCTCCTACAATGAGCAGTTCTTC. This codes for CASSDYGGSSYNEQFF.

The J gene is TRBJ2-6, the V gene TRBV4-1; D remains unclear. V lost 4 bases and J 1 base, leaving 14 bases between the germline ends. Germline lookup yields CDR1 MGHRA and CDR2 YSYEKL. The CDR3 length is 17 residues. CDR3 DNA: TGCGCCAGCAGCCTACTCCCGACCGGGTCTGGGGCCAACGTCCTGACTTTC. Its translation: CASSLLPTGSGANVLTF.

The V call is TRBV5-1, the J call TRBJ2-1; perhaps TRBD2 as D (6 bases). Trimming pared 1 base from V and 2 bases from J, leaving 16 bases between. The germline gives CDR1 SGHRS, CDR2 YFSETQ. The CDR3 is made up of 17 amino acids. DNA for the CDR3: TGCGCCAGCAGCTTGATTCCCGGGGGTGGCACCTACAATGAGCAGTTCTTC. Encoded protein: CASSLIPGGGTYNEQFF. Filled out from reference TRBV5-1 and TRBJ2-1, the complete variable domain reads KAGVTQTPRYLIKTRGQQVTLSCSPISGHRSVSWYQQTPGQGLQFLFEYFSETQRNKGNFPGRFSGRQFSNSRSEMNVSTLELGDSALYLCASSLIPGGGTYNEQFFGPGTRLTVL.

This chain uses TRBV27 with TRBJ2-5; a weak D match, TRBD1 (6 bases). The CDR3 consists of 14 residues. Per germline, CDR1 MNHEY and CDR2 SMNVEV (reference sequence). Trimming cost V 2 bases and J 4 bases, with 11 bases left between them. The CDR3 protein is CASSLRPGVETQYF. The CDR3 nucleotides read TGTGCCAGCAGTTTACGGCCAGGGGTAGAGACCCAGTACTTC.

The chain couples TRBV19 to TRBJ2-1, with 12 bases identical to TRBD2. V trimming: 7 bases; J trimming: 7 bases; junction bases outside the gene matches: 11. This CDR3 contains 16 residues. Germline assignment: CDR1 LNHDA and CDR2 SQIVND (reference sequence). For the CDR3, the DNA is TGTGCCAGTACCTCTGGGGGGACTAGCGGGTCGAATGAGCAGTTCTTC. Protein sequence: CASTSGGTSGSNEQFF.

This clone came up a few times. The V call is TRBV6-1, the J call TRBJ2-3, with TRBD1 identical over 8 bases. CDR3 length: 15 residues. V was pared by 7 bases and J by 5 bases, with 11 bases of the junction left unmatched. The germline V gene has CDR1 MNHNS and CDR2 SASEGT. The CDR3 loop reads CASIGAGGRGDTQYF. The CDR3 nucleotides are TGTGCCAGCATTGGGGCAGGGGGCCGCGGAGATACGCAGTATTTT.

V is TRBV11-2 and J is TRBJ2-3; 8 bases map to TRBD1. Trimming at V came to 5 bases and at J to 5 bases, leaving 9 bases not matched to a gene. Germline V gene data show CDR1 as SGHAT and CDR2 as FQNNGV. This CDR3 is 15 amino acids long. The CDR3 reads CASSQIQGGVDTQYF. CDR3 in DNA: TGTGCCAGCAGCCAAATACAGGGGGGAGTAGATACGCAGTATTTT.

V and J are TRBV5-1 and TRBJ2-5; possibly TRBD2 for D (6 bases). V was shortened by 4 bases and J by 1 base, with 11 bases between the two germline ends. The CDR3 spans 14 residues. From germline, CDR1 is SGHRS and CDR2 YFSETQ. Here the CDR3 reads CASSTGLFQETQYF. DNA for the CDR3: TGCGCCAGCAGCACCGGACTATTCCAAGAGACCCAGTACTTC.

This clone has more than one count but fewer than ten. This rearrangement joins TRBV4-3 to TRBJ1-2; 9 bases are shared with TRBD1. V was clipped by 0 bases and J by 4 bases; unmatched bases: 9. Germline CDR1 is LGHNA and CDR2 is YSLEER. The CDR3 sequence is 17 residues long. The chain's CDR3 is CASSQEILGQGAYGYTF. In DNA form, the CDR3 reads TGCGCCAGCAGCCAAGAGATATTGGGACAGGGAGCCTATGGCTACACCTTC.